These 22 T cell receptor beta chains share one sample of origin, sequenced in a study of T cells after posttransplantation cyclophosphamide. Busulfan-fludarabine conditioning, marrow transplant, and cyclophosphamide on days +3 and +4 were administered. TCRdb's copy holds only in-frame clones and misses some; the assay was immunoSEQ multiplex PCR. The sample comprises under 50,000 clones, roughly 87% of which are singletons, and over 2% rests with the top ten. The specimen comprised PBMCs, sampled about 64 days after allogeneic stem cell transplant with posttransplant cyclophosphamide. The source of these receptors is a male patient in his sixties or seventies who received an allogeneic stem cell transplant from a related donor and was CMV-positive. Some T cells may have come from the graft donor.

This chain links TRBV9 with TRBJ1-2; perhaps TRBD1 as D (6 bases). V was shortened by 4 bases and J by 0 bases, with 19 bases between the two germline ends. The CDR3 is 17 residues long. The germline CDR1 and CDR2 sequences are SGDLS and YYNGEE. DNA for the CDR3: TGTGCCAGCAGCCCCCGACCTTCTGACAGGACTAACTATGGCTACACCTTC. It specifies CASSPRPSDRTNYGYTF. Full variable domain (missing parts from reference TRBV9 and TRBJ1-2): DSGVTQTPKHLITATGQRVTLRCSPRSGDLSVYWYQQSLDQGLQFLIQYYNGEERAKGNILERFSAQQFPDLHSELNLSSLELGDSALYFCASSPRPSDRTNYGYTFGSGTRLTVV.

CDR3 protein: CASSQDVVSGNTIYF. CDR3 nucleotides: TGCGCCAGCAGCCAAGACGTCGTCTCTGGAAACACCATATATTTT. This chain joins TRBV4-1 and TRBJ1-3; D call uncertain. The CDR3 spans 15 residues. Germline CDR1 MGHRA, CDR2 YSYEKL. V shed 0 bases and J shed 0 bases, with 6 bases lying between them.

The rearrangement links TRBV28 to TRBJ2-7, with D perhaps TRBD2 (5 bases). The CDR3 sequence is 11 residues long. Germline-derived CDR1 and CDR2 are MDHEN and SYDVKM. The germline V and J ends were trimmed by 6 bases and 5 bases, with 8 bases remaining between them. DNA for the CDR3: TGTGCCAGCAGCGGGGTGCACGAGCAGTACTTC. Residues: CASSGVHEQYF.

The chain uses TRBV6-1 and TRBJ2-6, with D possibly matching TRBD1 (5 bases). Deletions cut 2 bases from V and 1 base from J, with 9 bases between. CDR1 is MNHNS, CDR2 SASEGT, per germline. CDR3 length: 16 amino acids. CDR3 protein: CASSEQGASGANVLTF. CDR3 nucleotides: TGTGCCAGCAGTGAACAGGGTGCGTCTGGGGCCAACGTCCTGACTTTC.

The chain employs TRBV7-2 and TRBJ2-3; 15 bases map to TRBD2. The V segment lost 4 bases and the J segment 5 bases; nucleotides outside the gene matches: 7. CDR1 is SGHTA and CDR2 is FQGNSA in the germline V gene. The CDR3 is made up of 17 amino acids. In nucleotides, the CDR3 is TGTGCCAGCAGCTCCCGGACTAGCGGGGGGGGTTTAGATACGCAGTATTTT. This encodes CASSSRTSGGGLDTQYF.

This chain uses TRBV5-1 with TRBJ1-1; a weak D match, TRBD1 (5 bases). Germline values: CDR1 SGHRS, CDR2 YFSETQ. V lost 1 base, J lost 1 base, and 8 bases lay in between. This CDR3 region has 14 residues. CDR3 protein: CASSLIQGNTEAFF. CDR3 DNA: TGCGCCAGCAGCTTGATCCAGGGGAACACTGAAGCTTTCTTT.

The chain has TRBV15 and TRBJ2-7; the match to TRBD1 covers 7 bases. The CDR3 spans 15 residues. V was clipped by 0 bases and J by 3 bases; unmatched bases: 5. In germline, CDR1 is LNHNV, CDR2 YYDKDF (reference sequence). CDR3 nucleotide sequence: TGTGCCACCAGCAGAGACAAACAGGGGCTCTACGAGCAGTACTTC. It encodes CATSRDKQGLYEQYF. Supplemented by reference TRBV15 and TRBJ2-7, the full variable domain reads DAMVIQNPRYQVTQFGKPVTLSCSQTLNHNVMYWYQQKSSQAPKLLFHYYDKDFNNEADTPDNFQSRRPNTSFCFLDIRSPGLGDTAMYLCATSRDKQGLYEQYFGPGTRLTVT.

This clone has more than one count but fewer than ten. The rearrangement joins TRBV11-2 to TRBJ1-6, with D unclear. V was shortened by 5 bases and J by 8 bases, with 16 bases between the two germline ends. This CDR3 has 15 residues. Germline V lookup: CDR1 SGHAT, CDR2 FQNNGV. In DNA, the CDR3 is TGTGCCAGCAGCCTTTGGGCAGGTAGTTATTCACCCCTCCACTTT. Residues: CASSLWAGSYSPLHF.

V is TRBV5-6 and J is TRBJ1-2; 8 nucleotides align to TRBD1. Trimming at V came to 1 base and at J to 8 bases, leaving 13 bases not matched to a gene. Germline lookup yields CDR1 SGHDT and CDR2 YYEEEE. CDR3 length: 16 amino acids. The CDR3 sequence is CASSLKQGGARGGYTF. The CDR3 DNA sequence: TGTGCCAGCAGCTTGAAACAGGGGGGCGCGCGGGGAGGCTACACCTTC.

The genes are TRBV5-5 and TRBJ2-3; no clear D gene. The CDR3 length is 14 residues. CDR1 SGHKS and CDR2 YYEKEE come from the germline V gene (reference sequence). Trimming took 0 bases from V and 3 from J, leaving 8 bases between them. The CDR3 here is CASSLDYGTDTQYF. CDR3 DNA sequence: TGTGCCAGCAGCTTGGATTACGGGACAGATACGCAGTATTTT. Full variable domain (remainder filled in from reference TRBV5-5 and TRBJ2-3): DAGVTQSPTHLIKTRGQQVTLRCSPISGHKSVSWYQQVLGQGPQFIFQYYEKEERGRGNFPDRFSARQFPNYSSELNVNALLLGDSALYLCASSLDYGTDTQYFGPGTRLTVL.

CDR3: CASRARTASEAFF. The CDR3 nucleotides read TGTGCCAGCAGAGCCCGTACAGCCAGTGAAGCTTTCTTT. The chain is built from TRBV6-1 and TRBJ1-1, with D uncertain. CDR3 length equals 13 residues. V was trimmed by 6 bases and J by 7 bases, leaving 15 bases between them. Germline lookup yields CDR1 MNHNS and CDR2 SASEGT.

The chain is built from TRBV6-5 and TRBJ1-1; 10 bases fit TRBD1. After removal of 0 bases from V and 5 bases from J, the junction contained 6 bases not matched to a gene. The CDR3 contains 16 residues. From germline, CDR1 is MNHEY and CDR2 SVGAGI. CDR3 amino acids: CASSYSRDRGGTEAFF. Written as DNA, the CDR3 is TGTGCCAGCAGTTACTCTCGGGACAGGGGAGGGACTGAAGCTTTCTTT.

The V call is TRBV6-1, the J call TRBJ2-5; 10 bases are shared with TRBD2. Losses at the gene ends were 4 bases for V and 5 bases for J; bases not matched to a gene: 16. The CDR3 loop spans 18 amino acids. Germline assignment: CDR1 MNHNS and CDR2 SASEGT. CDR3 coding DNA: TGTGCCAGCAGTGGGCAAAACACACTAGCGGGGCCTTCGGAGACCCAGTACTTC. Residues: CASSGQNTLAGPSETQYF.

The V gene is TRBV2, the J gene TRBJ1-3, with 9 nucleotides matching TRBD1. V shed 6 bases and J 7 bases; nucleotides not matched to a gene: 7. The germline gives CDR1 SNHLY, CDR2 FYNNEI. The CDR3 length is 14 residues. The chain's CDR3 is CASRRDRVDNTIYF. The CDR3 DNA reads TGTGCCAGCAGGAGGGACAGGGTTGACAACACCATATATTTT.

The chain links TRBV18 to TRBJ2-7; 9 bases line up with TRBD2. V gave up 3 bases and J gave up 2 bases; unmatched junction bases: 5. Germline V lookup: CDR1 KGHSH, CDR2 LQKENI. The length of the CDR3 is 15 residues. The CDR3 nucleotides are TGTGCCAGCTCACCTTTAGCGGGGGCCACCTACGAGCAGTACTTC. Amino acid sequence: CASSPLAGATYEQYF.

V gene TRBV28 combines with J gene TRBJ1-3; D might be TRBD1 (6 bases). Per the germline V gene, CDR1 is MDHEN and CDR2 is SYDVKM. Trimming pared 6 bases from V and 4 bases from J, leaving 16 bases between. This CDR3 spans 15 amino acids. CDR3 sequence (DNA): TGTGCCAGCAGCGAAGTAGGGCAGGGGGGAAACACCATATATTTT. As protein: CASSEVGQGGNTIYF.

The chain links TRBV9 to TRBJ2-5, with D possibly matching TRBD2 (6 bases). The CDR3 sequence is 13 residues long. Per germline, CDR1 SGDLS and CDR2 YYNGEE. V was shortened by 4 bases and J by 0 bases, with 7 bases between the two germline ends. As DNA, the CDR3 is TGTGCCAGCAGCCGGGACTACCAAGAGACCCAGTACTTC. Amino acids: CASSRDYQETQYF.

The CDR3: CASSEVGRRDTEAFF. CDR3 in DNA: TGTGCCAGCAGTGAAGTAGGGCGGCGGGACACTGAAGCTTTCTTT. The rearrangement uses TRBV6-1 and TRBJ1-1; D gene ambiguous. V was pared by 1 base and J by 3 bases, with 12 bases between. The CDR3 runs to 15 residues. Germline V gene lookup returns CDR1 MNHNS and CDR2 SASEGT.

The V call is TRBV19, the J call TRBJ2-5; 7 nucleotides line up with TRBD1. This CDR3 is 16 amino acids long. V lost 4 bases to trimming and J lost 5 bases; unmatched junction nucleotides: 13. CDR1 is LNHDA, CDR2 SQIVND, per germline (reference sequence). CDR3 sequence: CASSSTERGLRETQYF. CDR3 nucleotides: TGTGCCAGTAGTAGCACGGAGAGGGGGCTGCGCGAGACCCAGTACTTC.

J is TRBJ2-1 and V is TRBV18, with TRBD2 matching over 8 bases. The length of the CDR3 is 17 residues. CDR1 is KGHSH and CDR2 is LQKENI in the germline V gene. Unmatched junction bases numbered 12, after V lost 0 bases and J lost 8 bases. The CDR3 loop is CASSPPGTRGLVDEQFF. The CDR3 coding sequence is TGTGCCAGCTCACCACCGGGGACTAGGGGTTTGGTAGATGAGCAGTTCTTC.

The gene calls are TRBV29-1 and TRBJ2-7; the D is unclear. CDR1 is SQVTM and CDR2 is ANQGSEA in the germline V gene. The germline V and J ends were trimmed by 5 bases and 4 bases, with 15 bases remaining between them. This CDR3 has 13 residues. This chain's CDR3 is CSVIPASVYEQYF. The CDR3, as DNA: TGCAGCGTTATCCCCGCATCGGTGTACGAGCAGTACTTC.

As concerns this clone: A read error may account for a junction end that differs from germline. The chain is built from TRBV6-1 and TRBJ1-1; D is possibly TRBD1 (6 bases). The CDR3 spans 14 residues. Per germline, CDR1 MNHNS and CDR2 SASEGT. CDR3 amino acids: CASSLTGMKTEAFF. CDR3 DNA sequence: TGTGCCAGCAGTCTAACAGGGATGAAGACTGAAGCTTTCTTT.